The 14 T cell receptor beta chains below all came from one sample that was sequenced in a study of persistence of HIV-infected CD4 T cells. An overlapping HIV-1 Gag peptide pool stimulated these cells at 0.85 to 1 ug/peptide/mL. Sorted nonresponding memory CD4+ T cells were CD40L-negative, CD69-negative, CD45RO-high. The immunoSEQ assay was version 4, run in survey mode. Produced via immunoSEQ multiplex PCR; TCRdb's table is partial and in-frame only. The table records tens of thousands of clones, just under 75% of them present only once. Their specific antigens are unknown. Sequencing used CD4+ T cells sorted from PBMCs after approximately 19-hour stimulation, obtained from a patient who received antiretroviral therapy. These receptors originate from an adult man with HIV who was CMV-seropositive.

The J gene is TRBJ2-2, the V gene TRBV5-4, with unresolved D. The ends were cut back, 4 bases at V and 0 bases at J, with 13 bases in the middle. Germline V gene sequence: CDR1 SGHNT, CDR2 YYREEE (reference sequence). This CDR3 comprises 16 residues. The CDR3 loop is CASSPPNSANTGELFF. CDR3 in DNA: TGTGCCAGCAGCCCGCCCAACTCAGCGAACACCGGGGAGCTGTTTTTT.

This chain links TRBV2 with TRBJ1-1; the D is unclear. CDR1 and CDR2 (germline): SNHLY, FYNNEI. This CDR3 comprises 18 residues. The V and J ends lost 8 bases and 0 bases respectively, with 25 bases between them. The CDR3 sequence is CASGEDRPIFTMNTEAFF. The CDR3 DNA is TGTGCCAGCGGGGAAGATCGACCGATCTTCACTATGAACACTGAAGCTTTCTTT.

The CDR3 sequence is CASSPGPRQMNTEAFF. The CDR3 DNA reads as TGTGCCAGCAGTCCTGGGCCGCGACAGATGAACACTGAAGCTTTCTTT. The chain uses TRBV27 and TRBJ1-1; possible D gene TRBD1, 5 bases. Germline CDR1 is MNHEY and CDR2 is SMNVEV (reference sequence). CDR3 size: 16 residues. V was clipped by 5 bases and J by 0 bases, with 16 bases between them.

In its sample, this clone was seen a few times. This sequence joins TRBV12-3 or TRBV12-4 and TRBJ2-2; possibly TRBD1 for D (5 bases). The CDR3 is made up of 12 amino acids. Deletions cut 5 bases from V and 9 bases from J, with 10 bases between. DNA for the CDR3: TGTGCCAGCAGTGATCCAGGGAGGGAGCTGTTTTTT. Protein: CASSDPGRELFF.

The chain has TRBV3-1 (or the pseudogene TRBV3-2) and TRBJ2-5, with unresolved D. The V end lost 1 base, the J end lost 5 bases, and 8 bases lay between the germline ends. Germline V lookup: CDR1 LGHDT, CDR2 YNNKEL (reference sequence). The CDR3 contains 13 residues. The CDR3 loop is CASSQGLSETQYF. In DNA form, the CDR3 reads TGTGCCAGCAGCCAAGGGCTTTCGGAGACCCAGTACTTC.

There are a few counts of this clone. The chain has TRBV2 and TRBJ2-2; 9 positions match TRBD2. The CDR3 covers 15 residues. After removal of 5 bases from V and 5 bases from J, the junction contained 6 bases not matched to a gene. Looked up from germline, CDR1 is SNHLY and CDR2 is FYNNEI. CDR3 sequence reads: CASSPGSGGTGELFF. CDR3 bases: TGTGCCAGCAGTCCGGGTAGCGGGGGTACCGGGGAGCTGTTTTTT.

The chain employs TRBV6-5 and TRBJ2-4; D not resolved. The CDR3 loop spans 11 amino acids. V lost 1 base and J 9 bases, leaving 4 bases between the germline ends. Germline assignment: CDR1 MNHEY and CDR2 SVGAGI. The CDR3 region has the DNA TGTGCCAGCAGTTACTTAGGCATTCAGTACTTC. Amino acid sequence: CASSYLGIQYF.

The chain employs TRBV7-9 and TRBJ1-1; D not certain. The CDR3 is made up of 13 amino acids. Germline loops: CDR1 SEHNR, CDR2 FQNEAQ (reference sequence). V was trimmed by 7 bases and J by 6 bases, leaving 15 bases between them. For the CDR3, the DNA is TGTGCCAGCACCCTGAGAGGAGTCCCTGAAGCTTTCTTT. It yields the protein CASTLRGVPEAFF.

This chain joins TRBV24-1 and TRBJ2-7; D call uncertain. The CDR3 contains 12 residues. Germline lookup yields CDR1 KGHDR and CDR2 SFDVKD. V was pared by 9 bases and J by 4 bases, with 12 bases between. This CDR3 reads CATGRPGYEQYF. The CDR3 nucleotides are TGTGCCACCGGTCGCCCTGGGTACGAGCAGTACTTC.

The rearrangement links TRBV7-3 to TRBJ2-3; 8 nucleotides match TRBD2. V shed 5 bases and J 9 bases; nucleotides not matched to a gene: 4. The germline V gene has CDR1 SGHTA and CDR2 FQGTGA. The CDR3 contains 12 residues. The CDR3 DNA sequence: TGTGCCAGCAGCCCCCGGGAGGGGACGCAGTATTTT. This codes for CASSPREGTQYF.

The V and J genes are TRBV7-2 and TRBJ1-3; D is possibly TRBD1 (5 bases). Between the trimmed V and J ends, which lost 3 bases and 0 bases, there was a span of 9 bases. This CDR3 is built from 15 residues. Germline V gene lookup returns CDR1 SGHTA and CDR2 FQGNSA. The CDR3 is CASSFGGSSGNTIYF. The CDR3 DNA is TGTGCCAGCAGCTTTGGGGGGAGCTCTGGAAACACCATATATTTT.

The chain carries TRBV6-5 and TRBJ1-4, with D maybe TRBD1 (5 bases). Trimming left V 0 bases short and J 8 bases short, with 13 bases between. This CDR3 has 15 residues. Per germline, CDR1 MNHEY and CDR2 SVGAGI. The DNA of the CDR3 is TGTGCCAGCAGTTACTCGTCGGCTCGGGGGGAAAAACTGTTTTTT. This translates into CASSYSSARGEKLFF.

The chain joins TRBV10-3 to TRBJ2-7; TRBD2 matches 10 bases. Germline CDR1 and CDR2: ENHRY and SYGVKD. The CDR3 is made up of 14 amino acids. The V and J ends lost 7 bases and 7 bases, in that order; junction bases with no gene match: 10. Written as DNA, the CDR3 is TGTGCCATCAAGGGCACTAGCGGGGTGGAGGAGCAGTACTTC. Translation gives CAIKGTSGVEEQYF.

V is TRBV3-1 (or the pseudogene TRBV3-2) and J is TRBJ2-7; D may be TRBD1 (6 bases). Per the germline V gene, CDR1 is LGHDT and CDR2 is YNNKEL (reference sequence). V lost 2 bases and J lost 3, with 8 bases in between. This CDR3 has 13 amino acids. The CDR3 protein is CASSQIGGYEQYF. The CDR3 DNA is TGTGCCAGCAGCCAAATAGGGGGCTACGAGCAGTACTTC.